A selection of T cell receptor beta chains follows, all from one sample in a study of vaccination and CD4 T cells after COVID-19. For these receptors, no antigen is known. TCRdb itself ran the PCR reads through MiXCR, one entry per CDR3 protein. The sample shows some 8,600 distinct CDR3 sequences, roughly 55% of them seen only once. Input material: CD4+ T cells from blood, cultured in vitro. Source of these receptors: a human donor who had recovered from COVID-19. The CDR3 runs from the conserved cysteine through the conserved F or W. The order of the fields is J gene, V gene, clone size, D gene, CDR3 DNA, CDR3 protein. D genes are given only for firm matches. Size values are once, few and many counts, or a class for expanded clones, and some rows have none.

TRBJ1-2	TRBV20-1	NA	NA	TGCAGTGCCCCGAGGGGGGATGCTAACTATGGCTACACCTTC	CSAPRGDANYGYTF
TRBJ1-6	TRBV6-1	NA	TRBD1	TGTGCCAGCAGCCTGGACAGGTATAATTCACCCCTCCACTTT	CASSLDRYNSPLHF
TRBJ1-2	TRBV7-8	NA	TRBD1	TGTGCCAGCAGCCCCTTCCGGATCGCAGGGGGAGGAGGCTACACCTTC	CASSPFRIAGGGGYTF
TRBJ2-3	TRBV7-3	few	NA	TGTGCCAGCAGCTTAACCTGGGGACGCACAGATACGCAGTATTTT	CASSLTWGRTDTQYF
TRBJ1-4	TRBV6-1	NA	TRBD1	TGTGCCAGCAGTCCCTGGGACAGGACTAATGAAAAACTGTTTTTT	CASSPWDRTNEKLFF
TRBJ2-3	TRBV7-3	NA	NA	TGTGCCAGCAGCCGCCGAGGTGGTCCCGTACCCACAGATACGCAGTATTTT	CASSRRGGPVPTDTQYF
TRBJ2-2	TRBV7-2	few	NA	TGTGCCAGCAGCTTCGGCCATAGGGCCGGGGAGCTGTTTTTT	CASSFGHRAGELFF
TRBJ2-5	TRBV24-1	NA	NA	TGTGCCACCAGTGATTCTCGGGGGGCAGGAGAGACCCAGTACTTC	CATSDSRGAGETQYF
TRBJ2-3	TRBV28	NA	TRBD2	TGTGCCAGCAGTGACGAAACTAGCGGAGAAAGCACAGATACGCAGTATTTT	CASSDETSGESTDTQYF
TRBJ2-7	TRBV20-1	NA	NA	TGCAGTGCTAGAGATCCCACGAATCCCTACGAGCAGTACTTC	CSARDPTNPYEQYF
TRBJ1-1	TRBV7-9	NA	TRBD1	TGTGCCAGCAGCTTCGGGGGACAGGGGGTTGAAGCTTTCTTT	CASSFGGQGVEAFF
TRBJ1-1	TRBV7-2	NA	NA	TGTGCCAGCAGCTTAAGACGGAACACTGAAGCTTTCTTT	CASSLRRNTEAFF
TRBJ2-6	TRBV20-1	NA	NA	TGCAGTGCTACCATGGCGGGCCTCTCTGGGGCCAACGTCCTGACTTTC	CSATMAGLSGANVLTF
TRBJ1-1	TRBV20-1	NA	NA	TGCAGTGCTAGAGATGCGACAGAGAACACTGAAGCTTTCTTT	CSARDATENTEAFF
TRBJ1-1	TRBV20-1	NA	NA	TGCAGTGCTAGAGACCTAGGGAGGGACACTGAAGCTTTCTTT	CSARDLGRDTEAFF
TRBJ1-5	TRBV12-3/TRBV12-4	NA	NA	TGTGCCAGCAGTTTATTTTCACAGCCCCAGCATTTT	CASSLFSQPQHF
TRBJ2-3	TRBV19	NA	TRBD2	TGTGCCAGTAGTCTCCGACTAGCGGACACAGATACGCAGTATTTT	CASSLRLADTDTQYF
TRBJ2-5	TRBV24-1	NA	NA	TGTGCCACCAGTGATGGCAGCCAAGAGACCCAGTACTTC	CATSDGSQETQYF
TRBJ2-2	TRBV15	NA	NA	TGTGCCACCAGCAGAGTGGGGTTGAGTACGGGAGTCGGGGAGCTGTTTTTT	CATSRVGLSTGVGELFF
TRBJ2-5	TRBV6-2/TRBV6-3	once	TRBD1	TGTGCCAGCAGTTCGATCGACAGGGCGGGCGGATTAGAGACCCAGTACTTC	CASSSIDRAGGLETQYF
TRBJ1-1	TRBV5-4	few	NA	TGTGCCAGCAGCTTGGAATTGGCGTCCTTAGGGACTGAAGCTTTCTTT	CASSLELASLGTEAFF
TRBJ1-5	TRBV7-9	NA	NA	TGTGCCAGCAGCTTAGGTCAGGGGTCGGGTCAGCCCCAGCATTTT	CASSLGQGSGQPQHF
TRBJ2-7	TRBV6-1	NA	NA	TGTGCCAGCAGTGAATTCGGGACTCTCACCTGGCAGTACTTC	CASSEFGTLTWQYF
TRBJ1-5	TRBV20-1	few	TRBD1	TGCAGTGCTAGAAGGTGGGGACAGGGGACCCTTAGCAATCAGCCCCAGCATTTT	CSARRWGQGTLSNQPQHF
TRBJ2-5	TRBV12-3/TRBV12-4	once	NA	TGTGCCAGCAGCTACACTACAGGGACCCAGTACTTC	CASSYTTGTQYF
TRBJ2-3	TRBV6-1	few	TRBD1	TGTGCCAGCAGCTCTGGACAGGGGTGGGGAACGCAGTATTTT	CASSSGQGWGTQYF
TRBJ2-2	TRBV30	NA	NA	TGTGCCTGGAGTGTATCTCTAGCATCCGGGGAGCTGTTTTTT	CAWSVSLASGELFF
TRBJ1-5	TRBV19	NA	NA	TGTGCCAGTATGAGGGAACGCGGATATAGCAATCAGCCCCAGCATTTT	CASMRERGYSNQPQHF
TRBJ1-1	TRBV19	NA	TRBD1	TGTGCCAGTAGTACTGCCCCAGGGGGGAGGACTGAAGCTTTCTTT	CASSTAPGGRTEAFF
TRBJ1-1	TRBV11-1	once	NA	TGTGCCAGCAGCTTGGAATGGGGCGGGGGCACTGAAGCTTTCTTT	CASSLEWGGGTEAFF
TRBJ1-5	TRBV30	NA	NA	TGTGCCTGGAGTCATCCCCGGACATATCCCAATCAGCCCCAGCATTTT	CAWSHPRTYPNQPQHF
TRBJ2-3	TRBV27	NA	NA	TGTGCCAGCACCTCTCGGTCCCAGGGACGGAATACGCAGTATTTT	CASTSRSQGRNTQYF
TRBJ1-6	TRBV11-2	NA	NA	TGTGCCAGCAGCTTTTACTCGGGGATTGGATCACCCCTCCACTTT	CASSFYSGIGSPLHF
TRBJ1-5	TRBV6-1	few	NA	TGTGCCAGCAGAACCGGGACACGGGTGGCGCAGCCCCAGCATTTT	CASRTGTRVAQPQHF
TRBJ1-1	TRBV6-2/TRBV6-3	NA	NA	TGTGCCAGCAGATCCCCGACAGTTTCGACTGAAGCTTTCTTT	CASRSPTVSTEAFF
TRBJ2-5	TRBV7-3	NA	NA	TGTGCCAGCAGCTTAGAGGTGGAGGCTAAAGAGACCCAGTACTTC	CASSLEVEAKETQYF
TRBJ2-3	TRBV7-9	few	NA	TGTGCCAGCAGTCTAGGAAGCACAGATACGCAGTATTTT	CASSLGSTDTQYF
TRBJ2-1	TRBV4-3	NA	NA	TGCGCCAGCAGCAGGAGGGACTCTCGTTACAATGAGCAGTTCTTC	CASSRRDSRYNEQFF
TRBJ2-5	TRBV6-1	NA	TRBD2	TGTGCCAGCAGCCCCCTGACTAGCGGGGGGGCGTTGGCCCAGTACTTC	CASSPLTSGGALAQYF
TRBJ1-6	TRBV12-3/TRBV12-4	NA	NA	TGTGCCAGCAGTTACAGGGACTATTCACCCCTCCACTTT	CASSYRDYSPLHF
TRBJ2-5	TRBV10-3	NA	NA	TGTGCCATCAGTGAGACCGGGGGAAAAGAGACCCAGTACTTC	CAISETGGKETQYF